This TCR beta chain was identified during a study of technical replicates of blood from a handful of donors (dated 2017 in TCRdb). According to the germline V gene, CDR1 reads MDHEN and CDR2 reads SYDVKM. V lost 7 bases and J lost 1 base; the stretch between them is 13 bases long. Including the terminal cysteine and phenylalanine, the CDR3 comprises 14 residues. The CDR3 DNA has 42 bases and is translated from base 1. Concerning this clone itself: The specificity of this receptor is unknown. Base qualities are not at hand, and no much larger clone is one base apart.

Library creation used the immunoSEQ multiplex PCR assay. The source is immuneACCESS, and TCRdb retained only in-frame sequences with V and J called. Part of the clones is not carried over; for the studies checked, unresolved V genes explain less than half of this, and the remainder is unexplained. This sample lists about 89,000 clones; around 95% were detected once. In total, the top ten clones hold approximately 0.24% of the sample. The source is a human donor in good health. Sequencing input: T cells isolated from PBMCs. This sequence uses TRBV28 and TRBJ1-1, with the D gene call left open. In nucleotides, the sequence is TGTGCCAGCACCCCCCCGCGGTCGAACACTGAAGCTTTCTTT. The encoded protein is CASTPPRSNTEAFF.